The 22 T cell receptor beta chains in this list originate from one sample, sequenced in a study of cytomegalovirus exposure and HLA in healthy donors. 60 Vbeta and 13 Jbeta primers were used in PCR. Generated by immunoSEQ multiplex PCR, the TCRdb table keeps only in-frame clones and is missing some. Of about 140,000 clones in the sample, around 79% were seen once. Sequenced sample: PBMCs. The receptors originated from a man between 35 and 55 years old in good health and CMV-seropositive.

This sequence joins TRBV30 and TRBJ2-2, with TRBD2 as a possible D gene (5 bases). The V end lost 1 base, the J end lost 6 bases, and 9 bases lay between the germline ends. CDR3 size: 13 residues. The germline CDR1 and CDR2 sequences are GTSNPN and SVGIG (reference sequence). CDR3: CAWSEQAAGELFF. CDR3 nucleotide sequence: TGTGCCTGGAGTGAACAAGCGGCCGGGGAGCTGTTTTTT.

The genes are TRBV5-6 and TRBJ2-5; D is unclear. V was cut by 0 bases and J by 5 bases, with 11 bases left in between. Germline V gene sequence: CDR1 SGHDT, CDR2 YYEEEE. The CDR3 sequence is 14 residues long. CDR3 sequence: CASSLGPLGETQYF. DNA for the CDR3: TGTGCCAGCAGCTTGGGGCCCCTGGGCGAGACCCAGTACTTC.

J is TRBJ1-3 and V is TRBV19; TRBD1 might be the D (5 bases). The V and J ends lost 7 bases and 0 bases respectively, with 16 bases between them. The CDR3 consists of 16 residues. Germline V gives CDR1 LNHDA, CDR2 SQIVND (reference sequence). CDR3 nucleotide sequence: TGTGCCAGTAAACGGGGGGAAGATTTCTCTGGAAACACCATATATTTT. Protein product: CASKRGEDFSGNTIYF.

The CDR3 spells CASSFFPGTSGGYTF. DNA for the CDR3: TGTGCCAGCAGTTTCTTCCCCGGGACAAGTGGGGGCTACACCTTC. The chain recombines TRBV27 with TRBJ1-2; possible D gene TRBD1, 6 bases. The CDR3 contains 15 residues. The V gene's germline CDR1 is MNHEY and CDR2 SMNVEV (reference sequence). Trimming took 3 bases from V and 8 from J, leaving 19 bases between them.

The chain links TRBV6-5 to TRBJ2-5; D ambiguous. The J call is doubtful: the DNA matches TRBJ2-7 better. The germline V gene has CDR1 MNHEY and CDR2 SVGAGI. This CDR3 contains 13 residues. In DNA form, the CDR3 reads TGTGCCAGCAGTTACTCGGCCAACTACGAGCAGTACTTC. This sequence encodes CASSYSANYEQYF.

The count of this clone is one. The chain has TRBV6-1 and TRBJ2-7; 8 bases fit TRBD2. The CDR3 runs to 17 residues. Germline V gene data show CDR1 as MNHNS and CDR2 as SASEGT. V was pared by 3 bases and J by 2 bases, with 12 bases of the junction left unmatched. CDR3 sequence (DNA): TGTGCCAGCAGTGATTCAGGAGCGGGAGTTGGGGCCTACGAGCAGTACTTC. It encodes CASSDSGAGVGAYEQYF.

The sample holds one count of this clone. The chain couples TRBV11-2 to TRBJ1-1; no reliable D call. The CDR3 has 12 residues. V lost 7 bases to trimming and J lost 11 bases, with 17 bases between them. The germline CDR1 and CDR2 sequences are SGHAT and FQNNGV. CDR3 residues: CASTWSWGGAFF. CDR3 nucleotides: TGTGCCAGCACCTGGTCCTGGGGAGGGGCTTTCTTT.

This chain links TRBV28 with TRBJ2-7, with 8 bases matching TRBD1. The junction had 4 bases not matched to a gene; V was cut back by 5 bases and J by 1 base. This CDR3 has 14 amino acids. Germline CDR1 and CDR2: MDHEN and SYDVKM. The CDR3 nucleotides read TGTGCCAGCAGTAAACAGGGGGTGTCCTACGAGCAGTACTTC. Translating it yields CASSKQGVSYEQYF. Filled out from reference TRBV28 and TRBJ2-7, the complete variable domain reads DVKVTQSSRYLVKRTGEKVFLECVQDMDHENMFWYRQDPGLGLRLIYFSYDVKMKEKGDIPEGYSVSREKKERFSLILESASTNQTSMYLCASSKQGVSYEQYFGPGTRLTVT.

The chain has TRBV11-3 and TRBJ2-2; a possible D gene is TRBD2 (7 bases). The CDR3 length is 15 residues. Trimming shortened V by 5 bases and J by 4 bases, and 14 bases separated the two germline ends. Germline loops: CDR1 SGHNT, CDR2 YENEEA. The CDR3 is CASSLGGAGTGELFF. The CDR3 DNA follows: TGTGCCAGCAGCCTGGGGGGGGCAGGCACCGGGGAGCTGTTTTTT.

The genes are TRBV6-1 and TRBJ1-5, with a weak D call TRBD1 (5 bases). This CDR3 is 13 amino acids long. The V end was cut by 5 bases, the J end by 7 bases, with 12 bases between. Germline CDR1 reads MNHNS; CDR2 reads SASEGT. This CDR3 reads CASSLSGKQPQHF. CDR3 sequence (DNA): TGTGCCAGCAGTTTATCAGGGAAACAGCCCCAGCATTTT.

CDR3 sequence: CASNPGQGGWEKLFF. The CDR3 nucleotides read TGTGCCAGCAACCCGGGACAGGGGGGTTGGGAAAAACTGTTTTTT. The rearrangement joins TRBV6-6 to TRBJ1-4; TRBD1 aligns across 11 bases. Germline trimming cut 7 bases from V and 8 bases from J; bases unmatched to any gene: 9. Germline CDR1 reads MNHNY; CDR2 reads SVGAGI (reference sequence). This CDR3 has 15 amino acids.

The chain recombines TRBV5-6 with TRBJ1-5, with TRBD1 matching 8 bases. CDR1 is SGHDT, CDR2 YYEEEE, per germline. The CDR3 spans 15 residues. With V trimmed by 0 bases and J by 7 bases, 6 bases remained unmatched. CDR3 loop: CASSLAGTGSQPQHF. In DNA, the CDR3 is TGTGCCAGCAGCTTGGCTGGGACAGGCAGCCAGCCCCAGCATTTT.

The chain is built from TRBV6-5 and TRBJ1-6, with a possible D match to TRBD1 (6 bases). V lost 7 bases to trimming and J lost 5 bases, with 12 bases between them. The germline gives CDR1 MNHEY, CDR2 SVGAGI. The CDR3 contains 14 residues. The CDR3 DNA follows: TGTGCCAGCACTTTAGGGGGACATAATTCACCCCTCCACTTT. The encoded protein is CASTLGGHNSPLHF.

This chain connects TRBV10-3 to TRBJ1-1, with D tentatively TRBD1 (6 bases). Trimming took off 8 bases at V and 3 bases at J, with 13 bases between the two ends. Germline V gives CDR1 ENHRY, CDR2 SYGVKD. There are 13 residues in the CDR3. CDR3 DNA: TGTGCCATCGCGGACAGTTCCTACACTGAAGCTTTCTTT. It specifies CAIADSSYTEAFF.

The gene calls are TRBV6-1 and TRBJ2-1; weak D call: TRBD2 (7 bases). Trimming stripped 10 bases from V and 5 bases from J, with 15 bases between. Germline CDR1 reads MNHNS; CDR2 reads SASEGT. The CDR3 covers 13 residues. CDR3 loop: CATLGGLDNEQFF. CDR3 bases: TGTGCCACTCTCGGGGGGCTTGACAATGAGCAGTTCTTC.

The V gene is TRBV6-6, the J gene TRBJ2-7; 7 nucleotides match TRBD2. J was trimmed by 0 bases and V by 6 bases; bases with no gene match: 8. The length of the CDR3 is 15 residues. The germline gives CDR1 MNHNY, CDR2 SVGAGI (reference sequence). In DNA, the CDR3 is TGTGCCAGCAGGGGGGAGGGAGGGAGCTCCTACGAGCAGTACTTC. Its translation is CASRGEGGSSYEQYF.

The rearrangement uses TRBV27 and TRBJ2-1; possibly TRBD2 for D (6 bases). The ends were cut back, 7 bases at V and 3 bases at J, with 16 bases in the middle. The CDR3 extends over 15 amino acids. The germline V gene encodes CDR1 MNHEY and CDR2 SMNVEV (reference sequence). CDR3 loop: CASTAGRAIYNEQFF. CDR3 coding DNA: TGTGCCAGCACCGCGGGGCGGGCGATCTACAATGAGCAGTTCTTC.

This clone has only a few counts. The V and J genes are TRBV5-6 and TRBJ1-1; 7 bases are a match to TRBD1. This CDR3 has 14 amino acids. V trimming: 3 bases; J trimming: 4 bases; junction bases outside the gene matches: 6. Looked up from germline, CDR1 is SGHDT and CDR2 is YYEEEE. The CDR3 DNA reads TGTGCCAGCAGCTGGAGGGGGCGCGGCACTGAAGCTTTCTTT. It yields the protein CASSWRGRGTEAFF.

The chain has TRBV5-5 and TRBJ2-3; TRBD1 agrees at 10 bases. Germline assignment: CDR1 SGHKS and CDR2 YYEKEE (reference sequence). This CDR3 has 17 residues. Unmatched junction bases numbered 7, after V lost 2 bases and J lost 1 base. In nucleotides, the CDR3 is TGTGCCAGCAGCTTCGGACAGGGGGTTGGGGGCACAGATACGCAGTATTTT. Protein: CASSFGQGVGGTDTQYF.

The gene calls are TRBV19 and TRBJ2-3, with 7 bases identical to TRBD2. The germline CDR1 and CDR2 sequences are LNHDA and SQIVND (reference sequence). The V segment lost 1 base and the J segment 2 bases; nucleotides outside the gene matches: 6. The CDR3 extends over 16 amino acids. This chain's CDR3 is CASSIGGSHPTDTQYF. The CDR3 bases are TGTGCCAGTAGTATAGGCGGGAGCCACCCCACAGATACGCAGTATTTT.

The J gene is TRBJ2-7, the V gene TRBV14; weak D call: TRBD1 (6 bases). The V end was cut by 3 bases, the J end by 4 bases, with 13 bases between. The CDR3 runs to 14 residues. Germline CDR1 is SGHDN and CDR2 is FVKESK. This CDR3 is CASSHEQGLYEQYF. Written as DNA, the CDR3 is TGTGCCAGCAGCCACGAACAGGGTTTGTACGAGCAGTACTTC. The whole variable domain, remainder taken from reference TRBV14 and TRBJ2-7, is EAGVTQFPSHSVIEKGQTVTLRCDPISGHDNLYWYRRVMGKEIKFLLHFVKESKQDESGMPNNRFLAERTGGTYSTLKVQPAELEDSGVYFCASSHEQGLYEQYFGPGTRLTVT.

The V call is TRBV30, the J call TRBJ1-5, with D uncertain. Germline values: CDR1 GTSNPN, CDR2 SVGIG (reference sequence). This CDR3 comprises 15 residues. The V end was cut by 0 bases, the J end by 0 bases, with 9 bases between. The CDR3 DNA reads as TGTGCCTGGAGTGTACGAAGCCATAGCAATCAGCCCCAGCATTTT. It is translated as CAWSVRSHSNQPQHF.